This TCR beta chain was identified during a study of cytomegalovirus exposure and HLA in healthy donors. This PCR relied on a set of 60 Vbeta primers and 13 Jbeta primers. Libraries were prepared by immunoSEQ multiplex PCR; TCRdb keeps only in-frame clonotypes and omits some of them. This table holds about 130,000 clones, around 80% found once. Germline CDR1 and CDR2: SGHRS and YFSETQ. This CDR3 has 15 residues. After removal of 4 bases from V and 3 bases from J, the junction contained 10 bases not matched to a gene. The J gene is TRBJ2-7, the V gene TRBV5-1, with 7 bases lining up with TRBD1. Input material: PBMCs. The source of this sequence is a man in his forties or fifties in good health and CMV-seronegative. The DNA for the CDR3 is TGCGCCAGCAGCCCTGAAGACAGGGTGTACTACGAGCAGTACTTC. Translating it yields CASSPEDRVYYEQYF.